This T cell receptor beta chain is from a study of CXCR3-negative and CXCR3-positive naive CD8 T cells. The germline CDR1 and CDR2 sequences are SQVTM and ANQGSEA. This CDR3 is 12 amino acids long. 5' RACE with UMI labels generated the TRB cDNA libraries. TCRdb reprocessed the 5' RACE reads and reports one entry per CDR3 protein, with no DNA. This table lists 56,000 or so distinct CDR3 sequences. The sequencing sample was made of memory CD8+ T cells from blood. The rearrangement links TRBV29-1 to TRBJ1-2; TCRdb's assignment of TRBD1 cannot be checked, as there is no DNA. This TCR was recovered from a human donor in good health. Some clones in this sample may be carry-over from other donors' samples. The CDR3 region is CSVTQGNYGYTF.